Sequencing of this T cell receptor (beta chain) was carried out in a study of CD8+ T cells in alopecia areata. Overall study findings and caveats: Normal scalp had lower clonality than lesional scalp, with alopecia totalis/universalis lesions showing this most strongly. Patients shared TCRs less clearly than mice did, possibly for HLA-related reasons. Sequence data from scalp samples additionally include resident alphabeta T cells of normal skin.

The length of the CDR3 is 15 residues. V lost 5 bases, J lost 1 base, and 6 bases stayed unmatched. Germline CDR1 reads SGHTA; CDR2 reads FQGNSA. With regard to this clone: Its antigen is not identified.

cDNA reverse transcribed from extracted RNA served as the sequencing template. Using immunoSEQ multiplex PCR, the repertoire was profiled, and TCRdb retains in-frame clones only, with some absent. Among 70,000 or so clones listed, under 75% were seen once. This specimen was CD8+ T cells sorted from blood, taken at week 0. The rearrangement links TRBV7-2 to TRBJ2-5, with 8 bases matching TRBD1. The TCR originated in a human donor with alopecia areata. The CDR3 DNA is TGTGCCAGCAGCCCATGGACAGGGTCCCAAGAGACCCAGTACTTC. Translating it yields CASSPWTGSQETQYF.